The 3 T cell receptor beta chains reported below all come from one sample, sequenced in a study of blood T cell repertoires in COVID-19. Sequencing was performed with immunoSEQ multiplex PCR; in TCRdb, only in-frame clones are kept and a portion is missing. The sample comprises about 100,000 clones, 90% to 95% of which are singletons, and less than 1.5% rests with the top ten. The material sequenced was peripheral blood. The source of these receptors is a woman aged 25 to 39 with acute or convalescent COVID-19.

The chain joins TRBV6-5 to TRBJ1-3; D gene uncertain. Germline V lookup: CDR1 MNHEY, CDR2 SVGAGI. This CDR3 contains 12 residues. The V end lost 4 bases, the J end lost 8 bases, and 9 bases lay between the germline ends. The CDR3 coding sequence is TGTGCCAGCAGTTCCACCGGGGACACCATATATTTT. It translates to CASSSTGDTIYF.

The genes are TRBV5-1 and TRBJ2-7; D is unclear. V lost 0 bases and J 2 bases, leaving 9 bases between the germline ends. Germline-derived CDR1 and CDR2 are SGHRS and YFSETQ. This CDR3 contains 14 residues. The CDR3 spells CASSLDPTAYEQYF. CDR3 nucleotide sequence: TGCGCCAGCAGCTTGGATCCAACAGCCTACGAGCAGTACTTC.

The chain joins TRBV30 to TRBJ2-7, with TRBD2 identical over 7 bases. CDR1 GTSNPN and CDR2 SVGIG come from the germline V gene (reference sequence). V lost 2 bases and J lost 6; bases outside the gene matches: 10. This CDR3 spans 14 amino acids. CDR3 protein: CAWSSGGRFAEQYF. CDR3 bases: TGTGCCTGGAGTTCTGGCGGGAGATTTGCCGAGCAGTACTTC.